Listed below are T cell receptor beta chains from one sample, sequenced in a study of T cell changes during pregnancy in multiple sclerosis. TCRdb keeps only in-frame clones here, not all; method: immunoSEQ multiplex PCR. The sample yields about 27,000 clones, roughly nine tenths seen once. Sequences were derived from CD8+ T cells from peripheral blood mononuclear cells, sampled in the first trimester of pregnancy. The receptors derive from a female donor in good health, enrolled as a control in a pregnancy study. CDR3s include the opening cysteine and the closing phenylalanine or tryptophan. A D gene is named only where the DNA matches it firmly. Size is stated for part of the rows, as once, few or many counts, or as a class when the clone is expanded.

J: TRBJ2-2; size: few; D: NA; V: TRBV28; CDR3: CASSLPRHTDTGELFF; DNA: TGTGCCAGCAGTTTACCCCGACATACAGACACCGGGGAGCTGTTTTTT
J: TRBJ1-3; size: NA; D: NA; V: TRBV5-1; CDR3: CASSLGRGGNTIYF; DNA: TGCGCCAGCAGCTTGGGCAGGGGAGGAAACACCATATATTTT
J: TRBJ1-1; size: NA; D: NA; V: TRBV6-5; CDR3: CASTTQLGTEAFF; DNA: TGTGCCAGCACAACCCAACTAGGGACTGAAGCTTTCTTT
J: TRBJ2-7; size: NA; D: TRBD2; V: TRBV7-9; CDR3: CASSPGGEYEQYF; DNA: TGTGCCAGCAGCCCGGGAGGGGAGTACGAGCAGTACTTC
J: TRBJ1-4; size: once; D: NA; V: TRBV28; CDR3: CASSSGQSPTNEKLFF; DNA: TGTGCCAGCAGTTCTGGGCAGTCTCCAACTAATGAAAAACTGTTTTTT
J: TRBJ1-1; size: NA; D: TRBD1; V: TRBV27; CDR3: CASSPLRQGEAEAFF; DNA: TGTGCCAGCAGTCCCCTCCGACAGGGGGAGGCTGAAGCTTTCTTT
J: TRBJ1-5; size: NA; D: TRBD1; V: TRBV7-9; CDR3: CASSLWDRGSWQPQHF; DNA: TGTGCCAGCAGCTTATGGGACAGGGGATCTTGGCAGCCCCAGCATTTT
J: TRBJ1-4; size: NA; D: NA; V: TRBV5-5; CDR3: CASSTPGGGKEKLFF; DNA: TGTGCCAGCAGCACCCCGGGGGGTGGCAAAGAAAAACTGTTTTTT
J: TRBJ1-2; size: NA; D: NA; V: TRBV27; CDR3: CASSLGAAYGYTF; DNA: TGTGCCAGCAGTTTAGGGGCAGCCTATGGCTACACCTTC
J: TRBJ2-7; size: NA; D: NA; V: TRBV5-6; CDR3: CASSLGSGGPYEQYF; DNA: TGTGCCAGCAGCTTAGGATCCGGAGGACCCTACGAGCAGTACTTC
J: TRBJ1-1; size: NA; D: NA; V: TRBV11-1; CDR3: CASSLERGTEAFF; DNA: TGTGCCAGCAGCTTAGAAAGGGGGACTGAAGCTTTCTTT
J: TRBJ2-3; size: once; D: TRBD2; V: TRBV9; CDR3: CASSVAGLETDTQYF; DNA: TGTGCCAGCAGCGTAGCCGGACTAGAAACAGATACGCAGTATTTT
J: TRBJ2-7; size: NA; D: TRBD2; V: TRBV7-9; CDR3: CASRRAGVSSYEQYF; DNA: TGTGCCAGCAGGAGAGCGGGAGTGTCCTCCTACGAGCAGTACTTC
J: TRBJ2-5; size: NA; D: NA; V: TRBV28; CDR3: CASRLRETQYF; DNA: TGTGCCAGCCGCTTGAGGGAGACCCAGTACTTC
J: TRBJ1-4; size: few; D: NA; V: TRBV6-5; CDR3: CASRVRLGTNEKLFF; DNA: TGTGCCAGCAGGGTTAGACTCGGGACTAATGAAAAACTGTTTTTT
J: TRBJ2-2; size: NA; D: TRBD2; V: TRBV7-6; CDR3: CASSLGLAGVMNTGELFF; DNA: TGTGCCAGCAGCTTAGGGCTAGCGGGGGTCATGAACACCGGGGAGCTGTTTTTT
J: TRBJ2-2; size: NA; D: NA; V: TRBV14; CDR3: CASRGETELNTGELFF; DNA: TGTGCCAGCAGAGGAGAGACAGAGCTGAACACCGGGGAGCTGTTTTTT
J: TRBJ1-2; size: NA; D: TRBD1; V: TRBV6-4; CDR3: CASSDSGDRGGYTF; DNA: TGTGCCAGCAGTGACTCTGGGGACAGGGGCGGCTACACCTTC
J: TRBJ2-2; size: NA; D: NA; V: TRBV19; CDR3: CASSTPGHPTGELFF; DNA: TGTGCCAGTAGTACCCCGGGACACCCTACCGGGGAGCTGTTTTTT
J: TRBJ1-1; size: NA; D: TRBD1; V: TRBV7-9; CDR3: CASSIRDRNTEAFF; DNA: TGTGCCAGCAGCATCCGGGACAGGAACACTGAAGCTTTCTTT
J: TRBJ2-5; size: NA; D: TRBD1; V: TRBV4-1; CDR3: CASSQDGTVPGEETQYF; DNA: TGCGCCAGCAGCCAAGACGGGACAGTACCTGGGGAAGAGACCCAGTACTTC
J: TRBJ1-1; size: NA; D: NA; V: TRBV28; CDR3: CASSAGGVFGEAFF; DNA: TGTGCCAGCAGCGCCGGAGGGGTATTTGGTGAAGCTTTCTTT
J: TRBJ1-6; size: NA; D: TRBD1; V: TRBV28; CDR3: CASRSLTGTGAPLHF; DNA: TGTGCCAGCAGATCGCTTACCGGGACAGGGGCACCCCTCCACTTT
J: TRBJ1-3; size: NA; D: NA; V: TRBV10-3; CDR3: CAAEGVSGNTIYF; DNA: TGTGCCGCAGAGGGGGTGTCTGGAAACACCATATATTTT
J: TRBJ2-5; size: once; D: NA; V: TRBV5-6; CDR3: CASSSQETQYF; DNA: TGTGCCAGCAGCTCACAAGAGACCCAGTACTTC
J: TRBJ1-1; size: NA; D: NA; V: TRBV7-9; CDR3: CASSRQVNTEAFF; DNA: TGTGCCAGCAGCCGACAGGTAAACACTGAAGCTTTCTTT
J: TRBJ1-2; size: once; D: NA; V: TRBV7-9; CDR3: CASSLAPTDSYTF; DNA: TGTGCCAGCAGCTTAGCCCCAACAGATAGCTACACCTTC
J: TRBJ1-1; size: NA; D: NA; V: TRBV25-1; CDR3: CASSTMAEAFF; DNA: TGTGCCAGCAGTACTATGGCTGAAGCTTTCTTT
J: TRBJ1-1; size: NA; D: NA; V: TRBV28; CDR3: CASTLRRGTEAFF; DNA: TGTGCCAGCACTCTCCGACGGGGGACTGAAGCTTTCTTT
J: TRBJ2-5; size: NA; D: TRBD2; V: TRBV27; CDR3: CASSLFSGGAGETQYF; DNA: TGTGCCAGCAGTTTATTTTCCGGGGGGGCGGGAGAGACCCAGTACTTC
J: TRBJ2-1; size: NA; D: TRBD2; V: TRBV4-3; CDR3: CASSQGLAGEWTYNEQFF; DNA: TGCGCCAGCAGCCAAGGACTAGCGGGAGAATGGACCTACAATGAGCAGTTCTTC
J: TRBJ1-1; size: NA; D: NA; V: TRBV2; CDR3: CASNPGGTEAFF; DNA: TGTGCCAGCAACCCGGGGGGCACTGAAGCTTTCTTT
J: TRBJ2-7; size: NA; D: NA; V: TRBV6-4; CDR3: CASSRGGSYEQYF; DNA: TGTGCCAGCAGTCGTGGAGGCTCCTACGAGCAGTACTTC
J: TRBJ2-7; size: once; D: TRBD2; V: TRBV7-6; CDR3: CASSDGAGGLYEQYF; DNA: TGTGCCAGCAGCGATGGAGCGGGGGGGCTATACGAGCAGTACTTC
J: TRBJ2-1; size: NA; D: NA; V: TRBV7-9; CDR3: CASSLPRGEQFF; DNA: TGTGCCAGCAGTTTACCGAGAGGGGAGCAGTTCTTC
J: TRBJ1-1; size: NA; D: NA; V: TRBV28; CDR3: CASSFTLNTEAFF; DNA: TGTGCCAGCAGTTTCACTTTGAACACTGAAGCTTTCTTT
J: TRBJ2-2; size: NA; D: TRBD2; V: TRBV11-2; CDR3: CASSLTPGGGSGELFF; DNA: TGTGCCAGCAGCTTAACCCCGGGGGGGGGTTCCGGGGAGCTGTTTTTT